One sample yielded the 16 T cell receptor beta chains listed below, sequenced in a study of T cell repertoires in cytomegalovirus infection. TCRdb fed the reads into MiXCR, producing one record per CDR3 protein. The sample consists of fewer than 250,000 distinct CDR3 sequences, 20% to 25% of them appearing once. The sample comprised CD8+ T cells from PBMCs. Receptor source: a human donor in good health (CMV status not recorded). Some clones in this sample may be carry-over from other donors' samples.

This clonotype was counted a few times. The rearrangement links TRBV7-9 to TRBJ1-5, with D possibly matching TRBD1 (5 bases). Deletions cut 1 base from V and 0 bases from J, with 16 bases between. Germline CDR1 and CDR2: SEHNR and FQNEAQ (reference sequence). The length of the CDR3 is 18 residues. CDR3 DNA: TGTGCCAGCAGCTTAGTCTGGGGGGAGCTTAATAGCAATCAGCCCCAGCATTTT. Residues: CASSLVWGELNSNQPQHF.

This clonotype was found a few times. The rearrangement links TRBV20-1 to TRBJ2-5; D is undetermined. Between the trimmed V and J ends, which lost 5 bases and 7 bases, there was a span of 14 bases. This CDR3 has 12 amino acids. Germline assignment: CDR1 DFQATT and CDR2 SNEGSKA (reference sequence). In nucleotides, the CDR3 is TGCAGTGCTTCCGGACCCCCGGTGACCCAGTACTTC. Its protein product is CSASGPPVTQYF.

The rearrangement joins TRBV20-1 to TRBJ2-7; no firm D call. CDR1 DFQATT and CDR2 SNEGSKA come from the germline V gene (reference sequence). Trimming removed 0 bases at V and 6 bases at J, with 9 bases between. This CDR3 has 12 residues. The CDR3: CSARDLISEQYF. The CDR3 DNA is TGCAGTGCTAGAGATCTTATCTCCGAGCAGTACTTC.

This clonotype was observed many times. This chain joins TRBV11-2 and TRBJ1-1, with 7 nucleotides matching TRBD1. Unmatched junction bases numbered 10, after V lost 4 bases and J lost 5 bases. The CDR3 loop spans 15 amino acids. The V gene's germline CDR1 is SGHAT and CDR2 FQNNGV. The CDR3 DNA reads as TGTGCCAGCAGCTCAATGCAGGGGGGCGATACTGAAGCTTTCTTT. This encodes CASSSMQGGDTEAFF.

This chain connects TRBV2 to TRBJ1-5, with D maybe TRBD1 (5 bases). Deletions cut 6 bases from V and 1 base from J, with 10 bases between. In germline, CDR1 is SNHLY, CDR2 FYNNEI. The CDR3 consists of 14 residues. The CDR3, as DNA: TGTGCCAGCAGGCAGACAGAGAGCAATCAGCCCCAGCATTTT. Translation: CASRQTESNQPQHF.

The J gene is TRBJ2-2, the V gene TRBV27; the D call may be TRBD1 or TRBD2 (6 bases each). Germline V CDR1 and CDR2: MNHEY, SMNVEV (reference sequence). Trimming left V 8 bases short and J 7 bases short, with 14 bases between. The CDR3 extends over 13 amino acids. The CDR3 protein is CASRWGAIGELFF. In DNA, the CDR3 is TGTGCCAGCCGGTGGGGGGCGATCGGGGAGCTGTTTTTT.

This clonotype was detected ten times or more. The CDR3 is CASSLGGISGNTIYF. Written as DNA, the CDR3 is TGTGCCAGCAGCTTAGGGGGGATTTCTGGAAACACCATATATTTT. The chain recombines TRBV7-8 with TRBJ1-3, with D possibly being TRBD1 (5 bases). The CDR3 loop spans 15 amino acids. V shed 1 base and J shed 1 base, with 8 bases lying between them. Germline CDR1 is SGHVS and CDR2 is FQNEAQ. Full variable domain (outside the CDR3, taken from reference TRBV7-8 and TRBJ1-3): GAGVSQSPRYKVAKRGQDVALRCDPISGHVSLFWYQQALGQGPEFLTYFQNEAQLDKSGLPSDRFFAERPEGSVSTLKIQRTQQEDSAVYLCASSLGGISGNTIYFGEGSWLTVV.

The rearrangement uses TRBV14 and TRBJ2-1, with D unresolved. Trimming removed 4 bases at V and 8 bases at J, with 9 bases between. CDR3 length: 12 amino acids. Germline V CDR1 and CDR2: SGHDN, FVKESK. CDR3 DNA: TGTGCCAGCAGCCTCAGAATCGATGAGCAGTTCTTC. The encoded protein is CASSLRIDEQFF.

This clonotype has ten or more counts. V usage is TRBV20-1 and J usage is TRBJ2-1; a weak D match, TRBD2 (9 bases). CDR3 length: 21 amino acids. Germline V gene sequence: CDR1 DFQATT, CDR2 SNEGSKA (reference sequence). Trimming removed 1 base from V and 0 bases from J, with 28 bases in between. CDR3 DNA sequence: TGCAGTGCTAGAGGAATACAGGGGGTCGAAGCGGGGGGCCACTCCTACAATGAGCAGTTCTTC. Translating gives CSARGIQGVEAGGHSYNEQFF.

The chain couples TRBV12-3 or TRBV12-4 to TRBJ2-3; 8 positions match TRBD2. Unmatched junction bases numbered 5, after V lost 7 bases and J lost 2 bases. The CDR3 sequence is 14 residues long. The CDR3 coding sequence is TGTGCCAGCAACCAAGCGGGAGCCACAGATACGCAGTATTTT. Protein sequence: CASNQAGATDTQYF.

This clonotype has just a few counts. The gene calls are TRBV3-1 and TRBJ2-2; D possibly uses TRBD1 or TRBD2 (5 bases each). Germline assignment: CDR1 LGHDT and CDR2 YNNKEL (reference sequence). The CDR3 is made up of 15 amino acids. V lost 4 bases to trimming and J lost 9 bases, with 18 bases between them. CDR3 sequence: CASSPGLGLNRELFF. CDR3 DNA sequence: TGTGCCAGCAGCCCCGGACTGGGGCTAAACCGGGAGCTGTTTTTT.

The rearrangement uses TRBV5-1 and TRBJ2-7; 9 bases agree with TRBD1. The V gene end was trimmed by 4 bases and the J gene end by 4 bases; junction bases not matched to a gene: 6. Per the germline V gene, CDR1 is SGHRS and CDR2 is YFSETQ. This CDR3 is 14 amino acids long. The CDR3 sequence is CASSVDRGGYEQYF. The CDR3 DNA reads as TGCGCCAGCAGCGTGGACAGGGGCGGGTACGAGCAGTACTTC. Full variable domain (missing parts from reference TRBV5-1 and TRBJ2-7): KAGVTQTPRYLIKTRGQQVTLSCSPISGHRSVSWYQQTPGQGLQFLFEYFSETQRNKGNFPGRFSGRQFSNSRSEMNVSTLELGDSALYLCASSVDRGGYEQYFGPGTRLTVT.

This clonotype came up once. The chain has TRBV28 and TRBJ1-5; no clear D. Looked up from germline, CDR1 is MDHEN and CDR2 is SYDVKM. V was trimmed by 7 bases and J by 0 bases, leaving 4 bases between them. CDR3 size: 12 residues. The CDR3 here is CASTFSNQPQHF. The CDR3 region has the DNA TGTGCCAGCACCTTTAGCAATCAGCCCCAGCATTTT.

This chain connects TRBV25-1 to TRBJ2-3, with D tentatively TRBD1 or TRBD2 (5 bases each). Trimming pared 6 bases from V and 4 bases from J, leaving 11 bases between. The CDR3 contains 13 residues. The germline CDR1 and CDR2 sequences are MGHDK and SYGVNS. The CDR3, as DNA: TGTGCCAGCAGGGGGACCGGGGCAGATACGCAGTATTTT. This translates into CASRGTGADTQYF.

The V gene is TRBV19, the J gene TRBJ1-2, with 8 positions matching TRBD1. Germline V lookup: CDR1 LNHDA, CDR2 SQIVND (reference sequence). The CDR3 runs 13 residues. V was pared by 3 bases and J by 4 bases, with 1 base of the junction left unmatched. CDR3 region: CASSMGTGYGYTF. CDR3 coding DNA: TGTGCCAGTAGTATGGGGACAGGCTATGGCTACACCTTC.

This clonotype was observed a few times. V gene TRBV6-1 combines with J gene TRBJ1-1; TRBD1 matches 8 bases. With 6 bases clipped from V and 0 bases from J, the junction kept 9 bases outside the gene matches. The CDR3 is 16 residues long. Germline values: CDR1 MNHNS, CDR2 SASEGT. The CDR3 nucleotides are TGTGCCAGCAGACACGGACAGGGAAACATGAACACTGAAGCTTTCTTT. It yields the protein CASRHGQGNMNTEAFF.